Listed below are T cell receptor beta chains from one sample, sequenced in a study of cytomegalovirus exposure and HLA in healthy donors. Some clones are missing from TCRdb's copy, which holds only in-frame ones; the method was immunoSEQ multiplex PCR. This sample has 140,000 to 150,000 clones, with roughly 80% found just once. Sequencing was done on a sample of PBMCs. These receptors came from a woman in her 40s in good health and CMV-seropositive. Each CDR3 is given with its conserved first and last residue. The D gene is left open where the match is weak. Size values are once, few and many counts, or a class for expanded clones, and some rows have none.

CDR3nt: TGCAGCGTTGTGGGGGGGCAGGGGCTCGGCACTGAAGCTTTCTTT
CDR3aa: CSVVGGQGLGTEAFF
j_gene: TRBJ1-1
abundance: .
v_gene: TRBV29-1
d_gene: .

CDR3nt: TGTGCCAGCCGCGGGGGCAAGGGGCCTGGGGCCAACGTCCTGACTTTC
CDR3aa: CASRGGKGPGANVLTF
j_gene: TRBJ2-6
abundance: .
v_gene: TRBV21-1
d_gene: .

CDR3nt: TGTGCCAGCAGCTGGGCCGTAGATACGCAGTATTTT
CDR3aa: CASSWAVDTQYF
j_gene: TRBJ2-3
abundance: .
v_gene: TRBV7-9
d_gene: .

CDR3nt: TGTGCCAGCAGTCCTCTTTCATGGGACAGGGGAATGAACAATCAGCCCCAGCATTTT
CDR3aa: CASSPLSWDRGMNNQPQHF
j_gene: TRBJ1-5
abundance: few
v_gene: TRBV7-9
d_gene: TRBD1

CDR3nt: TGTGCCAGCAGCAGAACAGGGGGCTTTCAGCCCCAGCATTTT
CDR3aa: CASSRTGGFQPQHF
j_gene: TRBJ1-5
abundance: .
v_gene: TRBV5-6
d_gene: TRBD1

CDR3nt: TGTGCCAGCAGTTTGACTAGCGGAAACACCGGGGAGCTGTTTTTT
CDR3aa: CASSLTSGNTGELFF
j_gene: TRBJ2-2
abundance: .
v_gene: TRBV28
d_gene: TRBD2

CDR3nt: TGTGCCAGCAGTCTGACTCCGAACACTGAAGCTTTCTTT
CDR3aa: CASSLTPNTEAFF
j_gene: TRBJ1-1
abundance: .
v_gene: TRBV6-4
d_gene: .

CDR3nt: TGTTCCAGCACCCTATTTAACACCATATATTTT
CDR3aa: CSSTLFNTIYF
j_gene: TRBJ1-3
abundance: .
v_gene: TRBV7-9
d_gene: .

CDR3nt: TGTGCCAGCACTAACTACCCGGGCACAGATACGCAGTATTTT
CDR3aa: CASTNYPGTDTQYF
j_gene: TRBJ2-3
abundance: .
v_gene: TRBV2
d_gene: .

CDR3nt: TGCGCCAGCAGCCGGGACAGAAGCACAGATACGCAGTATTTT
CDR3aa: CASSRDRSTDTQYF
j_gene: TRBJ2-3
abundance: .
v_gene: TRBV10-1
d_gene: TRBD1

CDR3nt: TGCGCCAGTATCCCGGGACTAGCGATAGATACGCAGTATTTT
CDR3aa: CASIPGLAIDTQYF
j_gene: TRBJ2-3
abundance: .
v_gene: TRBV10-1
d_gene: TRBD2

CDR3nt: TGCGCCAGCAGCTTGGGTGTGACTCTGGGCGAGCAGTACTTC
CDR3aa: CASSLGVTLGEQYF
j_gene: TRBJ2-7
abundance: .
v_gene: TRBV5-1
d_gene: .

CDR3nt: TGTGCCAGCATTTACACGGGGTATAGCAATCAGCCCCAGCATTTT
CDR3aa: CASIYTGYSNQPQHF
j_gene: TRBJ1-5
abundance: few
v_gene: TRBV7-4
d_gene: .

CDR3nt: TGTGCCAGCAGCGTTTTTGCAGGGGGTGGAAACACCATATATTTT
CDR3aa: CASSVFAGGGNTIYF
j_gene: TRBJ1-3
abundance: .
v_gene: TRBV9
d_gene: TRBD1

CDR3nt: TGCGCCAGCAGCCAAACCGGGGGTGGCTATGGCTACACCTTC
CDR3aa: CASSQTGGGYGYTF
j_gene: TRBJ1-2
abundance: .
v_gene: TRBV4-1
d_gene: .

CDR3nt: TGTGCCAGCAGCCCGGCGTCCGGAGGCCCCTACGAGCAGTACTTC
CDR3aa: CASSPASGGPYEQYF
j_gene: TRBJ2-7
abundance: .
v_gene: TRBV6-5
d_gene: .

CDR3nt: TGTGCCTGGGGACTCGGACTAGCGGGGGGCACAGATACGCAGTATTTT
CDR3aa: CAWGLGLAGGTDTQYF
j_gene: TRBJ2-3
abundance: .
v_gene: TRBV30
d_gene: TRBD2

CDR3nt: TGTGCCAGTACCCAGGACAGAGGGACTGAAGCTTTCTTT
CDR3aa: CASTQDRGTEAFF
j_gene: TRBJ1-1
abundance: .
v_gene: TRBV19
d_gene: .

CDR3nt: TGTGCCAGCAGTTTAAGGTGGAGGGACAGGGAGTACTTC
CDR3aa: CASSLRWRDREYF
j_gene: TRBJ2-5
abundance: .
v_gene: TRBV27
d_gene: TRBD1

CDR3nt: TGCGCCAGCAGCTTGGAGGCAGGTGCTACGAATTCACCCCTCCACTTT
CDR3aa: CASSLEAGATNSPLHF
j_gene: TRBJ1-6
abundance: .
v_gene: TRBV5-1
d_gene: .

CDR3nt: TGTGCCAGCAGTTACGGGACAGGTGTGGGCAATGAAAAACTGTTTTTT
CDR3aa: CASSYGTGVGNEKLFF
j_gene: TRBJ1-4
abundance: .
v_gene: TRBV6-5
d_gene: TRBD1

CDR3nt: TGTGCCAGCTCACCAGCCCTGGGACAGGGGCCCGGAAACACCATATATTTT
CDR3aa: CASSPALGQGPGNTIYF
j_gene: TRBJ1-3
abundance: .
v_gene: TRBV18
d_gene: TRBD1

CDR3nt: TGTGCCAGCAGCTTTAATGACTATGGCTACACCTTC
CDR3aa: CASSFNDYGYTF
j_gene: TRBJ1-2
abundance: .
v_gene: TRBV5-4
d_gene: .

CDR3nt: TGCGCCAGCAGTGATCGGGACAGGGTGGACCACGAGCAGTACTTC
CDR3aa: CASSDRDRVDHEQYF
j_gene: TRBJ2-7
abundance: few
v_gene: TRBV10-2
d_gene: TRBD1

CDR3nt: TGCGCCAGCAGGAAGCTAGCGGGGGAAACTTACGAGCAGTACTTC
CDR3aa: CASRKLAGETYEQYF
j_gene: TRBJ2-7
abundance: .
v_gene: TRBV5-1
d_gene: TRBD2

CDR3nt: TGCGCCAGCAGTGAGCGGGGCTACGAGCAGTACTTC
CDR3aa: CASSERGYEQYF
j_gene: TRBJ2-7
abundance: .
v_gene: TRBV10-1
d_gene: .

CDR3nt: TGTGCCAGCAGCTTAGAGGCAGGGCATGGCTACACCTTC
CDR3aa: CASSLEAGHGYTF
j_gene: TRBJ1-2
abundance: few
v_gene: TRBV7-9
d_gene: .

CDR3nt: TGTGCCAGTAGTAGAGGACAGGTAGACCAAGAGACCCAGTACTTC
CDR3aa: CASSRGQVDQETQYF
j_gene: TRBJ2-5
abundance: .
v_gene: TRBV19
d_gene: TRBD1

CDR3nt: TGTGCCAGCAGTTACTCGCGGACAAGCTACGAGCAGTACTTC
CDR3aa: CASSYSRTSYEQYF
j_gene: TRBJ2-7
abundance: .
v_gene: TRBV6-6
d_gene: .

CDR3nt: TGTGCCAGCAGCCATTTCGGGGGGCCGGGAGGCTACACCTTC
CDR3aa: CASSHFGGPGGYTF
j_gene: TRBJ1-2
abundance: .
v_gene: TRBV5-4
d_gene: .

CDR3nt: TGTGCCAGCAGCTTGGGACAGGGGAGGAACACCGGGGAGCTGTTTTTT
CDR3aa: CASSLGQGRNTGELFF
j_gene: TRBJ2-2
abundance: .
v_gene: TRBV5-4
d_gene: TRBD1

CDR3nt: TGCAGTGCTAGAGATCGGGAGACCCAGTACTTC
CDR3aa: CSARDRETQYF
j_gene: TRBJ2-5
abundance: .
v_gene: TRBV20-1
d_gene: .